The present T cell receptor (beta chain) was sequenced within a study of breast tumors, draining lymph nodes, adjacent tissues. TCRdb recomputed calls from the multiplex PCR reads with MiXCR, one row per CDR3 protein. The profile shows about 230,000 distinct CDR3 sequences, about a third of them singletons. The CDR3 consists of 18 residues. Unmatched junction bases numbered 10, after V lost 4 bases and J lost 6 bases. Germline CDR1 reads KGHDR; CDR2 reads SFDVKD. Axillary draining lymph nodes of breast cancer patients supplied the node samples. The rearrangement uses TRBV24-1 and TRBJ2-1; 14 nucleotides match TRBD2. The sequence derives from a female donor with breast cancer. Some clones in this sample may be carry-over from other donors' samples. Input material: axillary lymph node tissue. CDR3 in amino acids: CATSDPSSGTSGSNEQFF. The CDR3 bases are TGTGCCACCAGTGACCCCTCGTCCGGGACTAGCGGGAGCAATGAGCAGTTCTTC.